The rows below give T cell receptor beta chains drawn from one sample of a study of blood T cell repertoires in COVID-19. Profiled with immunoSEQ multiplex PCR; TCRdb holds only in-frame clones, not every one. In the table there are roughly 330,000 clones, around 87% of which are singletons. The sequencing input was PBMCs or T cells enriched from blood (not recorded which). Receptor source: a woman in her 30s who had recovered from COVID-19. Both conserved end residues are trimmed from each CDR3.

j_call: TRBJ1-4; v_call: TRBV10-3; cdr3_aa: AISEQGGRYEKLF
j_call: TRBJ1-1; v_call: TRBV10-3; cdr3_aa: AISVGQGNTEAF
j_call: TRBJ1-2; v_call: TRBV6-5; cdr3_aa: ASSYGNGGRDGYT
j_call: TRBJ1-2; v_call: TRBV29-1; cdr3_aa: SVRQATNYGYT
j_call: TRBJ1-1; v_call: TRBV7-2; cdr3_aa: ASSAHRGSGTEAF
j_call: TRBJ1-6; v_call: TRBV27; cdr3_aa: ASSRTTGIGYSPLH
j_call: TRBJ1-1; v_call: TRBV6-6; cdr3_aa: ASTGVPGNTEAF
j_call: TRBJ1-1; v_call: TRBV27; cdr3_aa: ASSLSSHRVEAF
j_call: TRBJ2-7; v_call: TRBV5-1; cdr3_aa: ASRSGGHEQY
j_call: TRBJ1-2; v_call: TRBV29-1; cdr3_aa: SVKDREYGYT
j_call: TRBJ1-2; v_call: TRBV19; cdr3_aa: ASSIRHEGGYT
j_call: TRBJ2-7; v_call: TRBV6-1; cdr3_aa: ASIQASIDEQY
j_call: TRBJ2-7; v_call: TRBV6-2/TRBV6-3; cdr3_aa: ASSYSHGTGSNSYEQY
j_call: TRBJ1-5; v_call: TRBV6-5; cdr3_aa: ASRTGTGVDQPQH
j_call: TRBJ2-2; v_call: TRBV7-9; cdr3_aa: ASSSPRAHTGELF